This record covers a single T cell receptor (beta chain). What it binds is unknown. Trimming took 0 bases from V and 2 from J, leaving 10 bases between them. There are 15 residues in the CDR3. Germline V gene data show CDR1 as MNHEY and CDR2 as SVGEGT. Peripheral blood from each donor was collected in a volume of approximately 10 milliliters. The data are from a study of blood T cells in healthy people across ages. Overall study: Template switching picked up about one barcoded beta molecule for each two T cells.

Alongside a J-beta primer mix, a sample-barcoded 5' primer served in a second PCR lasting about 7 to 11 cycles. One entry per CDR3 protein, called by TCRdb with MiXCR from the 5' RACE reads. The sample has 1.5 million to 2 million distinct CDR3 sequences; about 50% are singletons. Overall study results and limits: Long-lived and aged donors differed, with more naive CD4+ cells and higher diversity in the long-lived. Diversity figures derived from one million T cells were judged to underestimate the true value.

Specimen: blood. The TCR was taken from a woman in her 40s in good health. The chain recombines TRBV6-2 or TRBV6-3 with TRBJ1-2; D call uncertain. The CDR3 region is CASSYSSELNYGYTF. CDR3 nucleotide sequence: TGTGCCAGCAGTTACTCATCGGAATTAAACTATGGCTACACCTTC.